The 3 T cell receptor beta chains below come from one sample, sequenced in a study of T cells in Graves' hyperthyroidism and ophthalmopathy. Template material for amplifying TCR beta CDR3 regions consisted of RNA transcripts. First-round RT-PCR targeting the TCR CDR3 was performed with the HTBI primer set. TCRdb reprocessed the multiplex PCR reads via MiXCR and lists one record per CDR3 protein. The repertoire holds approximately 610,000 distinct CDR3 sequences, roughly 15% seen once, with approximately 4.3% in the top ten. Sequencing used blood. The source of these receptors is a woman aged 40-49 years with Graves' ophthalmopathy.

Many counts were recorded for this clonotype. The chain couples TRBV7-8 to TRBJ1-2, with 9 bases identical to TRBD1. Per germline, CDR1 SGHVS and CDR2 FQNEAQ. V was clipped by 8 bases and J by 8 bases; unmatched bases: 6. CDR3 length equals 12 residues. CDR3 loop: CASFRTGEGYTF. CDR3 DNA: TGTGCCAGCTTTCGGACAGGGGAGGGCTACACCTTC.

This clonotype was seen at least ten times. In DNA form, the CDR3 reads TGCGCCAGCAGCTTGAGGAGCACAGGGAACACTGAAGCTTTCTTT. Protein product: CASSLRSTGNTEAFF. This sequence joins TRBV5-1 and TRBJ1-1, with D tentatively TRBD1 (5 bases). V lost 1 base and J lost 1, with 11 bases in between. CDR3 length: 15 amino acids. Germline CDR1 is SGHRS and CDR2 is YFSETQ.

The chain joins TRBV6-1 to TRBJ2-7, with TRBD1 as a possible D gene (6 bases). The CDR3 totals 11 residues. Trimming shortened V by 7 bases and J by 7 bases, and 11 bases separated the two germline ends. Germline CDR1 and CDR2: MNHNS and SASEGT. The CDR3 spells CASKQGREQYF. The CDR3 nucleotides read TGTGCCAGCAAACAGGGCAGGGAGCAGTACTTC.